Following are 7 T cell receptor beta chains from one sample sequenced in a study of blood T cell repertoires in COVID-19. Sequencing used immunoSEQ multiplex PCR; TCRdb keeps in-frame clones, though not all of them. Among 150,000 to 200,000 clones listed, roughly nine tenths were seen once. Sequenced: peripheral blood. These receptors were taken from a human donor in a cohort sampled during active COVID-19.

The V and J genes are TRBV27 and TRBJ1-4; 9 bases agree with TRBD1. CDR1 is MNHEY, CDR2 SMNVEV, per germline (reference sequence). V was pared by 4 bases and J by 4 bases, with 10 bases of the junction left unmatched. The length of the CDR3 is 17 residues. In DNA, the CDR3 is TGTGCCAGCAGTTCCTTCCTCAGACAGGGGGTTAATGAAAAACTGTTTTTT. Translated: CASSSFLRQGVNEKLFF.

The V call is TRBV3-1 (or the pseudogene TRBV3-2), the J call TRBJ2-7; 9 positions match TRBD2. Germline V gene sequence: CDR1 LGHDT, CDR2 YNNKEL (reference sequence). The CDR3 consists of 15 residues. J was trimmed by 2 bases and V by 1 base; bases with no gene match: 3. CDR3: CASSQGLAGPYEQYF. The CDR3 DNA sequence: TGTGCCAGCAGCCAAGGGCTAGCGGGACCCTACGAGCAGTACTTC.

J is TRBJ2-3 and V is TRBV12-3 or TRBV12-4; no clear D. CDR3 size: 13 residues. Trimming took off 6 bases at V and 0 bases at J, with 7 bases between the two ends. This CDR3 is CASSTVSTDTQYF. The CDR3 DNA sequence: TGTGCCAGCAGCACGGTGAGCACAGATACGCAGTATTTT.

The chain couples TRBV30 to TRBJ1-5; 8 bases align to TRBD1. V dropped 5 bases and J dropped 7; count of bases not matched to a gene: 10. The germline CDR1 and CDR2 sequences are GTSNPN and SVGIG (reference sequence). The CDR3 has 14 amino acids. This chain's CDR3 is CAWGPGGAGQPQHF. The DNA for the CDR3 is TGTGCCTGGGGGCCAGGGGGCGCAGGGCAGCCCCAGCATTTT.

The V and J genes are TRBV7-2 and TRBJ2-3; 10 bases are shared with TRBD2. CDR1 and CDR2 (germline): SGHTA, FQGNSA. V shed 5 bases, J shed 1 base, and the junction held 15 bases outside the gene matches. This CDR3 spans 19 amino acids. The CDR3 here is CASSLRLAGEMERTDTQYF. Written as DNA, the CDR3 is TGTGCCAGCAGCCTCCGTCTAGCGGGAGAGATGGAGCGCACAGATACGCAGTATTTT.

The V and J genes are TRBV27 and TRBJ2-2; TRBD1 is a possible D gene (6 bases). V lost 6 bases and J 7 bases, leaving 9 bases between the germline ends. Germline CDR1 MNHEY, CDR2 SMNVEV (reference sequence). This CDR3 is 12 amino acids long. CDR3 nucleotide sequence: TGTGCCAGCAGGCAAGGGGGCGGGGAGCTGTTTTTT. It is translated as CASRQGGGELFF.

V usage is TRBV7-8 and J usage is TRBJ2-5; no firm D call. Trimming cost V 8 bases and J 4 bases, with 5 bases left between them. The CDR3 is 10 residues long. Germline values: CDR1 SGHVS, CDR2 FQNEAQ. CDR3 bases: TGTGCCAGCGGGCGAGAGACCCAGTACTTC. It yields the protein CASGRETQYF.